The present entry profiles one T cell receptor (beta chain) with its context. Sequencing was performed with immunoSEQ multiplex PCR; in TCRdb, only in-frame clones are kept and a portion is missing. The sample contains roughly 220,000 clones, 80% to 90% of which appear only once. Individuals drawn from approximately 26 US areas were about 18 to 89 years old. Grouping used clinical history reported by participants in a survey and questionnaire. This entry comes from a study of blood T cell repertoires in COVID-19. The CDR3 is 16 residues long. Germline V gene sequence: CDR1 SGHVS, CDR2 FQNEAQ. With V trimmed by 6 bases and J by 7 bases, 13 bases remained unmatched.

The sample taken for sequencing was PBMCs or T cells enriched from blood (not recorded which). This clonotype originated in a woman between 18 and 29 years old in a cohort exposed to, infected with or recovered from COVID-19 (not recorded which). This sequence joins TRBV7-8 and TRBJ1-1; 11 bases agree with TRBD1. The CDR3 region has the DNA TGTGCCAGCAGGGCCACCCTCCGGGACAGGGGGTTTGAAGCTTTCTTT. It codes for CASRATLRDRGFEAFF.